This TCR beta chain was sequenced during a study of blood T cell repertoires in COVID-19. The CDR3 runs 13 residues. Losses at the gene ends were 2 bases for V and 5 bases for J; bases not matched to a gene: 4. The germline CDR1 and CDR2 sequences are SGHNT and YYREEE (reference sequence). Per the authors' pipeline: Quantification of nucleated cells was approximated via reference gene primer amplification. Clones were read by immunoSEQ multiplex PCR, and TCRdb kept only the in-frame ones, dropping some. V, J and clone size derive from that table, while D and trimming were established from the DNA sequence. The sample shows 380,000 or so clones, 80% to 90% of them seen only once.

Sequencing input: peripheral blood. The sequence was collected from a man aged 35 to 55 with acute or convalescent COVID-19. This chain links TRBV5-4 with TRBJ2-7; 7 bases map to TRBD2. The CDR3 spells CASSFLTSDEQYF. CDR3 nucleotides: TGTGCCAGCAGCTTCCTCACTAGCGACGAGCAGTACTTC. The full variable domain, in which reference TRBV5-4 and TRBJ2-7 provide the parts outside the CDR3, is ETGVTQSPTHLIKTRGQQVTLRCSSQSGHNTVSWYQQALGQGPQFIFQYYREEENGRGNFPPRFSGLQFPNYSSELNVNALELDDSALYLCASSFLTSDEQYFGPGTRLTVT.